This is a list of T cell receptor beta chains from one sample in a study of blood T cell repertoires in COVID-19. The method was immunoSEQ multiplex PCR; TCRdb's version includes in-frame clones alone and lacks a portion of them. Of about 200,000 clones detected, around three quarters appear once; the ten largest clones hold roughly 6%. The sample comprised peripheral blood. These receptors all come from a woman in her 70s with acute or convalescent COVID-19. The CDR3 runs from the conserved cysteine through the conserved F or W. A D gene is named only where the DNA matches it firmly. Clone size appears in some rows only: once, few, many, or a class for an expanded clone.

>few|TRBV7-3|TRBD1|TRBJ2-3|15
TGTGCCAGCAGCCAGGGACAGCCAGTCACAGATACGCAGTATTTT
CASSQGQPVTDTQYF
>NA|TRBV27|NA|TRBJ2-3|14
TGTGCCAGCAGTTTAGGTCAGGGCCCAGATACGCAGTATTTT
CASSLGQGPDTQYF
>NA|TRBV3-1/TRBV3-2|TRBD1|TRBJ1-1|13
TGTGCCAGCAGCACCCGGACAGGGGCTGAAGCTTTCTTT
CASSTRTGAEAFF
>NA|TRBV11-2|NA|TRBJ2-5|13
TGTGCCAGCAGCTTAGGTCGGCGGGAGACCCAGTACTTC
CASSLGRRETQYF
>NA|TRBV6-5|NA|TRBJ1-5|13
TGTGCCAGCAGCCTAGAAAGAAATCAGCCCCAGCATTTT
CASSLERNQPQHF
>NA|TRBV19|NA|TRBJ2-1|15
TGTGCCAGTAGTATAACAGGTAGCTCCTACAATGAGCAGTTCTTC
CASSITGSSYNEQFF
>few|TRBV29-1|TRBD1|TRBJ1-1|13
TGCAGCTCTCTGGGACAGCTAAACACTGAAGCTTTCTTT
CSSLGQLNTEAFF
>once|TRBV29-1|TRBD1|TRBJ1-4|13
TGCAGCGGACAGGGGGCATTAGGGGAAAAACTGTTTTTT
CSGQGALGEKLFF
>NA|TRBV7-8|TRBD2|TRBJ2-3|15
TGTGCCAGCAGCTTAGTTGCGGGGGGCACAGATACGCAGTATTTT
CASSLVAGGTDTQYF
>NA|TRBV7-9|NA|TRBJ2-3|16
TGTGCCAGCAGCTTAGGCAGTACAGCTAGCACAGATACGCAGTATTTT
CASSLGSTASTDTQYF
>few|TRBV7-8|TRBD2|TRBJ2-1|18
TGTGCCAGCAGCCCCCCACTCCGACTAGCGGGAAGCTACAATGAGCAGTTCTTC
CASSPPLRLAGSYNEQFF
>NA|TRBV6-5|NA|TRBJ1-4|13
TGTGCCGTGGCGGGGGCCTCTAATGAAAAACTGTTTTTT
CAVAGASNEKLFF
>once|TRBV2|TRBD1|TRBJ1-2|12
TGTGCCAGCAGGGGACAGGGCGGGGGCTACACCTTC
CASRGQGGGYTF
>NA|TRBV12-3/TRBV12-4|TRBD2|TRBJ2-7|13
TGTGCCAGCAAGATTAGCGGGCGCTACGAGCAGTACTTC
CASKISGRYEQYF
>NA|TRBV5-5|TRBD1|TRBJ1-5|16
TGTGCCAGCAGCTTGTCTTTAGGACAGGGTAATCAGCCCCAGCATTTT
CASSLSLGQGNQPQHF
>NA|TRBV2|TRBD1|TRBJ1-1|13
TGTGCCAGCAGCAACGAGGGGGCCGGTGAAGCTTTCTTT
CASSNEGAGEAFF
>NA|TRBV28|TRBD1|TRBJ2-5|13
TGTGCCAGCGGACAGGAGTACCAAGAGACCCAGTACTTC
CASGQEYQETQYF
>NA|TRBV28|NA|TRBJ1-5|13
TGTGCCAGTACCCTTACAGGGATTCAGCCCCAGCATTTT
CASTLTGIQPQHF
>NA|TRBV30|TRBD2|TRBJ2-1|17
TGTGCCTGGAGCGCCGGCGGCCCTAGCGGGAGACTGGGTGAGCAGTTCTTC
CAWSAGGPSGRLGEQFF
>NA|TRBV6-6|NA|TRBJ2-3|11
TGTGCCAGCAGCGAGAGGGATACGCAGTATTTT
CASSERDTQYF
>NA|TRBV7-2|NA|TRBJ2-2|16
TGTGCCAGCAGATACCGTGGGACTCCGAACACCGGGGAGCTGTTTTTT
CASRYRGTPNTGELFF
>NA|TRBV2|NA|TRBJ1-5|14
TGTGCCAGCAGTGGGTCGGTTAGCAATCAGCCCCAGCATTTT
CASSGSVSNQPQHF
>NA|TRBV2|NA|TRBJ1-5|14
TGTGCCAGCAGCGAAGGACAAGGCTATCAGCCCCAGCATTTT
CASSEGQGYQPQHF
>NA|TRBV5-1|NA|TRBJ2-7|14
TGCGCCAGCAGCTTGAGTGCCAGGGCGCGTGAGCAGTACTTC
CASSLSARAREQYF
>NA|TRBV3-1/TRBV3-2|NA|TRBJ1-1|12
TGTGCCAGCATCAAGACCGGGGGTGAGGCTTTCTTT
CASIKTGGEAFF
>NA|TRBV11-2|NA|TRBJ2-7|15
TGTGCCAGCACCCTAAACACGGGAGTGTCGGGGGAGCAGTACTTC
CASTLNTGVSGEQYF
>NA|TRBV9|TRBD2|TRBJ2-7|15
TGTGCCAGCAGCGTAGCGGGAGGTTCCCTCTACGAGCAGTACTTC
CASSVAGGSLYEQYF
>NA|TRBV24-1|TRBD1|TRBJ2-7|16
TGTGCCACCAGTGGCTCCGGGACAGGAGAAACCTACGAGCAGTACTTC
CATSGSGTGETYEQYF
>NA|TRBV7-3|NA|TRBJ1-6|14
TGTGCCAGCAGCCTCCAGGGAGGGAATTCACCCCTCCACTTT
CASSLQGGNSPLHF
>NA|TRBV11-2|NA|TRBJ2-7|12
TGTGCCAGTTCTAATACAGGTCGGGAGCAGTACTTC
CASSNTGREQYF
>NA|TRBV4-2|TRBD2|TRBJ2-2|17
TGTGCCAGCAGCCCGCGGGGACTAGCCACGAACACCGGGGAGCTGTTTTTT
CASSPRGLATNTGELFF
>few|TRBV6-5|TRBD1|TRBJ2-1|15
TGTGCCAGCAGGGCCGGGACAGGGGGAAGTAATGAGCAGTTCTTC
CASRAGTGGSNEQFF
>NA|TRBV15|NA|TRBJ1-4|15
TGTGCCACCAGCAGAGTTACCAGGGGCTTTGAAAAACTGTTTTTT
CATSRVTRGFEKLFF
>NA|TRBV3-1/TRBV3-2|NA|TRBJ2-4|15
TGTGCCAGCAGCCAAGAAGGAGTTCTTCCAAACATTCAGTACTTC
CASSQEGVLPNIQYF
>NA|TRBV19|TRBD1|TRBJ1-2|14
TGTGCCAGTAGTATAGGGACAGGGGGATACGGCTACACCTTC
CASSIGTGGYGYTF
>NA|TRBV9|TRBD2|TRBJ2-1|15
TGTGCCAGCAGCGTCACTAGCGGTTCCTACAATGAGCAGTTCTTC
CASSVTSGSYNEQFF
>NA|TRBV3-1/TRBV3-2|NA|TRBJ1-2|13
TGTGCCAGCAGCCAGGGAGTCAGCTATGGCTACACCTTC
CASSQGVSYGYTF
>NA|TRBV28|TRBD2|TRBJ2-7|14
TGTGCCAGCAGTCTAGCGGGAGGCTCCTACGAGCAGTACTTC
CASSLAGGSYEQYF
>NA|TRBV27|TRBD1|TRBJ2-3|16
TGTGCCAGCAGAAAGAACAGGGGGCCAGGGGCAGATACGCAGTATTTT
CASRKNRGPGADTQYF
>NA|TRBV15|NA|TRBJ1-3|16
TGTGCCACCAGCGTCAGGGGCCTCGGCTCTGGAAACACCATATATTTT
CATSVRGLGSGNTIYF
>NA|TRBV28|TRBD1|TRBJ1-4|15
TGTGCCAGCAGTTTGACAGGGGCAACTAATGAAAAACTGTTTTTT
CASSLTGATNEKLFF
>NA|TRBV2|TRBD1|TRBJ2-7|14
TGTGCCAGCAGTGTGGGACAGGGCTCCTACGAGCAGTACTTC
CASSVGQGSYEQYF
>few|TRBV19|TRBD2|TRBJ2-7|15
TGTGCCAGTAGTATAGGGGTAGCGGGAGCAGGCGAGCAGTACTTC
CASSIGVAGAGEQYF